These 5 T cell receptor beta chains came from one sample sequenced in a study of blood T cell repertoires in COVID-19. The assay was immunoSEQ multiplex PCR, and TCRdb's table has in-frame clones only and misses some. The sample holds fewer than 350,000 clones, 65% to 90% seen once. The sample taken for sequencing was peripheral blood. The receptors were gathered from a woman aged 55-70 years with active or convalescent COVID-19.

This sequence joins TRBV5-1 and TRBJ2-5, with 8 positions matching TRBD2. Germline loops: CDR1 SGHRS, CDR2 YFSETQ. The junction had 3 bases not matched to a gene; V was cut back by 2 bases and J by 3 bases. This CDR3 comprises 14 residues. CDR3 region: CASSFPAGEETQYF. CDR3 bases: TGCGCCAGCAGCTTTCCAGCGGGGGAAGAGACCCAGTACTTC.

This clone was counted between two and nine times. The CDR3 protein is CAWSREWDQPQHF. Written as DNA, the CDR3 is TGTGCCTGGAGTCGGGAGTGGGATCAGCCCCAGCATTTT. This chain joins TRBV30 and TRBJ1-5, with unresolved D. This CDR3 has 13 residues. The V end lost 2 bases, the J end lost 5 bases, and 10 bases lay between the germline ends. Germline CDR1 reads GTSNPN; CDR2 reads SVGIG (reference sequence).

The rearrangement joins TRBV7-8 to TRBJ2-7, with unresolved D. CDR1 and CDR2 (germline): SGHVS, FQNEAQ. The ends were cut back, 5 bases at V and 0 bases at J, with 8 bases in the middle. The CDR3 contains 13 residues. CDR3 residues: CASSPPSSYEQYF. CDR3 sequence (DNA): TGTGCCAGCAGCCCCCCTAGCTCCTACGAGCAGTACTTC.

This clone was counted a few times. This chain links TRBV11-2 with TRBJ1-6, with TRBD1 matching over 7 bases. V trimming: 5 bases; J trimming: 6 bases; junction bases outside the gene matches: 7. Germline-derived CDR1 and CDR2 are SGHAT and FQNNGV. The CDR3 has 15 residues. The CDR3 region has the DNA TGTGCCAGCAGCCTCTGGACAGGAACTAATTCACCCCTCCACTTT. Its protein is CASSLWTGTNSPLHF. Together with reference TRBV11-2 and TRBJ1-6, the CDR3 gives the full variable domain: EAGVAQSPRYKIIEKRQSVAFWCNPISGHATLYWYQQILGQGPKLLIQFQNNGVVDDSQLPKDRFSAERLKGVDSTLKIQPAKLEDSAVYLCASSLWTGTNSPLHFGNGTRLTVT.

The chain carries TRBV11-3 and TRBJ2-2; D is unresolved. The V gene's germline CDR1 is SGHNT and CDR2 YENEEA. The CDR3 length is 13 residues. Between the trimmed V and J ends, which lost 1 base and 6 bases, there was a span of 6 bases. In DNA form, the CDR3 reads TGTGCCAGCAGCTTAGGCGTGGCCGGGGAGCTGTTTTTT. Protein product: CASSLGVAGELFF. The variable domain in full, completed from reference TRBV11-3 and TRBJ2-2, reads EAGVVQSPRYKIIEKKQPVAFWCNPISGHNTLYWYLQNLGQGPELLIRYENEEAVDDSQLPKDRFSAERLKGVDSTLKIQPAELGDSAVYLCASSLGVAGELFFGEGSRLTVL.